A selection of T cell receptor beta chains follows, all from one sample in a study of regulatory T cells in long-lasting Graves disease. Using its own MiXCR run on the multiplex PCR reads, TCRdb lists one record per CDR3 protein. This sample has around 510,000 distinct CDR3 sequences, with around 21% found just once. This specimen was peripheral blood mononuclear cells (PBMCs), taken when the disease was refractory, from a patient treated with antithyroid drugs. All receptors derive from a female donor with Graves disease. CDR3s include the opening cysteine and the closing phenylalanine or tryptophan. A D gene is named only where the DNA matches it firmly. Some rows have no size entry. The others give once, few or many, or a class for an expanded clone.

d_call | j_call | clone_size | v_call | cdr3_nt | cdr3_aa
. | TRBJ2-7 | . | TRBV28 | TGTGCCAGCAGTTTTTTAGGGGCCCCGACCGAGCAGTACTTC | CASSFLGAPTEQYF
. | TRBJ1-1 | . | TRBV7-9 | TGTGCCAGCATTCTTAACACTGAAGCTTTCTTT | CASILNTEAFF
TRBD1 | TRBJ2-7 | . | TRBV6-9 | TGTGCCAGCAGTTACCTGAGACAGGGCAATCCCACCTACGAGCAGTACTTC | CASSYLRQGNPTYEQYF
. | TRBJ1-2 | many | TRBV12-3/TRBV12-4 | TGTGCCAGCAGTCGCCGTGGAGGCTACACCTTC | CASSRRGGYTF
. | TRBJ2-1 | . | TRBV28 | TGTGCCAGCAGTTCGGGACAACCTTACGAGCAGTTCTTC | CASSSGQPYEQFF
. | TRBJ1-5 | . | TRBV30 | TGTGCCTGGACCCAGACACTCAATCAGCCCCAGCATTTT | CAWTQTLNQPQHF
. | TRBJ1-1 | once | TRBV5-1 | TGCGCCAGCAGCTTTGAGGCCCAACCTCTGAACACTGAAGCTTTCTTT | CASSFEAQPLNTEAFF
TRBD1 | TRBJ2-5 | . | TRBV6-5 | TGTGCCAGCAGTTACTCCGGGACAGGGGGCTGGGAGACCCAGTACTTC | CASSYSGTGGWETQYF
. | TRBJ2-1 | . | TRBV6-1 | TGTGCCAGCAGAAACAGGGCGTGGGGGCTTAATGAGCAGTTCTTC | CASRNRAWGLNEQFF
. | TRBJ2-3 | . | TRBV18 | TGTGCCAGCTCCTTAGAGCCCAGAGATACGCAGTATTTT | CASSLEPRDTQYF
TRBD1 | TRBJ1-3 | . | TRBV7-2 | TGTGCCAGCAGCTTAGGGCAGGGGGGTCCTGGAAACACCATATATTTT | CASSLGQGGPGNTIYF
. | TRBJ2-3 | . | TRBV18 | TGTGCCAGCTCACACCGAACAGGGTGGCACGCAGATACGCAGTATTTT | CASSHRTGWHADTQYF
. | TRBJ2-7 | . | TRBV5-1 | TGCGCCAGCAGCTTGGGCTCCGAGTACGAGCAGTACTTC | CASSLGSEYEQYF
. | TRBJ2-1 | many | TRBV28 | TGTGCCAGCAGTCCCGGACGCAGGAATGAGCAGTTCTTC | CASSPGRRNEQFF
. | TRBJ1-6 | many | TRBV2 | TGTGCCAGCAGTGAAGCGGCGGGGGGCACTTCACCCCTCCACTTT | CASSEAAGGTSPLHF
TRBD1 | TRBJ2-6 | many | TRBV27 | TGTGCCAGCAGTGGACAGGGCATTAGGTTCTCTGGGGCCAACGTCCTGACTTTC | CASSGQGIRFSGANVLTF
. | TRBJ2-1 | many | TRBV11-2 | TGTGCCAGCAGCTTAGACAGGGGCGGGAATGAGCAGTTCTTC | CASSLDRGGNEQFF
. | TRBJ1-3 | many | TRBV28 | TGTGCCAGCAGTTTAAGGGGTTCTGGAAACACCATATATTTT | CASSLRGSGNTIYF
. | TRBJ2-7 | many | TRBV5-1 | TGCGCCAGCAGCTCCAGGGGTGACGAGCAGTACTTC | CASSSRGDEQYF
. | TRBJ2-2 | few | TRBV6-2/TRBV6-3 | TGTGCCAGCACCGGACGCGATTACGGGCGGAAGGACACCGGGGAGCTGTTTTTT | CASTGRDYGRKDTGELFF
. | TRBJ1-4 | many | TRBV30 | TGTGCCTGGAGTGTCCTCGCCGGGGAAAAACTGTTTTTT | CAWSVLAGEKLFF
TRBD1 | TRBJ1-6 | many | TRBV6-1 | TGTGCCAGCAGTAAGAGACAGGGGAATTCACCCCTCCACTTT | CASSKRQGNSPLHF
. | TRBJ1-1 | few | TRBV6-5 | TGTGCCAGCAGTTACTCGAAAATGGGGTTGAACACTGAAGCTTTCTTT | CASSYSKMGLNTEAFF
. | TRBJ1-2 | many | TRBV3-1 | TGTGCCAGCAGCCAAGGGGCTGGGGCCCCGGGCTACACCTTC | CASSQGAGAPGYTF
TRBD1 | TRBJ1-3 | once | TRBV12-3/TRBV12-4 | TGTACCAGCAGGAGGGGGCGTGGAAACACCATATATTTT | CTSRRGRGNTIYF
. | TRBJ1-1 | many | TRBV28 | TGTGCCAGCAGCCCGCTGCGGGTCCAGAACACTGAAGCTTTCTTT | CASSPLRVQNTEAFF
TRBD2 | TRBJ2-5 | few | TRBV20-1 | TGCAGTGCTAGAGACAGAATTAGCGGGAGAGGAAAAGAGACCCAGTACTTC | CSARDRISGRGKETQYF
. | TRBJ1-2 | many | TRBV6-1 | TGTGCCAGCAGTCACGTGGCGGGTAACTATGGCTACACCTTC | CASSHVAGNYGYTF
. | TRBJ1-6 | many | TRBV6-2/TRBV6-3 | TGTGCCAGCAGTGACAGCAACGCACCCCTCCACTTT | CASSDSNAPLHF
. | TRBJ2-5 | . | TRBV6-1 | TGTGCCAGCGGCACCCGAGAGACCCAGTACTTC | CASGTRETQYF
. | TRBJ1-6 | many | TRBV2 | TGTGCCAGCAGGACCGACCCAAGGAATTCACCCCTCCACTTT | CASRTDPRNSPLHF
TRBD1 | TRBJ2-7 | many | TRBV28 | TGTGCCAGCAGAGCGTACGACGACAGGGTCATGAGGTCCTACGAGCAGTACTTC | CASRAYDDRVMRSYEQYF
TRBD1 | TRBJ1-5 | . | TRBV3-1 | TGTGCCAGCAGCCAGGGGACAGGTCCCCGGCATTTT | CASSQGTGPRHF
. | TRBJ2-7 | many | TRBV28 | TGTGCCAGCAGTTTCTCTGGGGAGATACGAGAGCAGTACTTC | CASSFSGEIREQYF
TRBD1 | TRBJ2-5 | . | TRBV28 | TGTGCCTGCAGTTTGGCAGGGGGACGGAAGACCCAGTACTTC | CACSLAGGRKTQYF
TRBD1 | TRBJ2-5 | . | TRBV4-2 | TGTGCCAGCAGCCTTAACTTGGACAGGGAGGAGGGCCAGTACTTC | CASSLNLDREEGQYF
. | TRBJ1-1 | few | TRBV5-1 | TGCGCCAGCAGGGCGGAAGGGAAAGCTTTCTTT | CASRAEGKAFF
. | TRBJ2-1 | few | TRBV7-3 | TGTGCCAGCAGCTCAACTAGCAGTGGAAGCAATGAGCAGTTCTTC | CASSSTSSGSNEQFF
. | TRBJ1-2 | . | TRBV13 | TGTGCCAGCAGCTTTATGGGCGGTCGAGATGGCTACACCTTC | CASSFMGGRDGYTF
. | TRBJ2-7 | many | TRBV20-1 | TGCAGTGCTAGGGACCGAAGCTACGAGCAGTACTTC | CSARDRSYEQYF
TRBD1 | TRBJ2-5 | many | TRBV7-8 | TGTGCCAGCAGCCTACGGCAGGGGGCCGGAGAGACCCAGTACTTC | CASSLRQGAGETQYF
. | TRBJ1-1 | few | TRBV7-2 | TGTGCCAGCAGCTTGAAAACAGGGAGCACTGAAGCTTTCTTT | CASSLKTGSTEAFF
. | TRBJ1-2 | many | TRBV19 | TGTGCCAGTAGCGCGGGGGCAGGGCCCCACTATGGCTACACCTTC | CASSAGAGPHYGYTF
. | TRBJ1-2 | . | TRBV5-8 | TGTGCCGGGGGGTATGGCTACACCTTC | CAGGYGYTF
. | TRBJ2-3 | . | TRBV7-6 | TGTGCCAGCAGCCGCCAGGGGTTAGGACGGAGCACAGATACGCAGTATTTT | CASSRQGLGRSTDTQYF
. | TRBJ2-5 | few | TRBV20-1 | TGCAGTGTAAGGAGCGGGTCGCAAGAGACCCAGTACTTC | CSVRSGSQETQYF